A selection of T cell receptor beta chains follows, all from one sample in a study of shared clonotypes between healthy human individuals. Method: immunoSEQ multiplex PCR; TCRdb's copy keeps in-frame clones and lacks some. Among roughly 1.4 million clones listed, approximately 98.5% were seen once. Sequenced sample: naive CD4+ T cells sorted from blood. The receptor set was obtained from a man in his thirties or forties in good health. Each CDR3 is given with its conserved first and last residue. The order of the fields is D gene, J gene, V gene, clone size, CDR3 DNA, CDR3 protein. D genes are given only for firm matches. Some rows have no size entry. The others give once, few or many, or a class for an expanded clone.

D: .; J: TRBJ1-1; V: TRBV5-5; size: once; DNA: TGTGCCAGCAGCTTGAAGGGGCTAATTTTGAACACTGAAGCTTTCTTT; CDR3: CASSLKGLILNTEAFF
D: TRBD1; J: TRBJ2-5; V: TRBV27; size: .; DNA: TGTGCCAGCAAGCTCGGGACAGGGGCTGTGGAGACCCAGTACTTC; CDR3: CASKLGTGAVETQYF
D: TRBD1; J: TRBJ1-2; V: TRBV5-4; size: .; DNA: TGTGCCAGCAGCCTGACAGGGGCCTATGGCTACACCTTC; CDR3: CASSLTGAYGYTF
D: .; J: TRBJ2-3; V: TRBV18; size: .; DNA: TGTGCCAGCTCACCACAGGGTACAGATACGCAGTATTTT; CDR3: CASSPQGTDTQYF
D: TRBD2; J: TRBJ2-1; V: TRBV7-9; size: .; DNA: TGTGCCAGCACCCGACTAGCGGGGTACAATGAGCAGTTCTTC; CDR3: CASTRLAGYNEQFF
D: .; J: TRBJ2-2; V: TRBV5-6; size: once; DNA: TGTGCCAGCAGCTTCGTCCCCGGGGAGCTGTTTTTT; CDR3: CASSFVPGELFF
D: TRBD1; J: TRBJ2-3; V: TRBV9; size: .; DNA: TGTGCCAGCAGCGTAGCCCTTAATGATCCAGGGGGCGCAGTCCCAGATACGCAGTATTTT; CDR3: CASSVALNDPGGAVPDTQYF
D: .; J: TRBJ1-4; V: TRBV5-1; size: .; DNA: TGCGCCAGCAGCATTAAGGGGACCGGCAATGAAAAACTGTTTTTT; CDR3: CASSIKGTGNEKLFF
D: .; J: TRBJ2-7; V: TRBV4-3; size: .; DNA: TGCGCCAGCAGCCAAGGGGTCTCCAGGGGTATATACGAGCAGTACTTC; CDR3: CASSQGVSRGIYEQYF
D: .; J: TRBJ1-3; V: TRBV18; size: .; DNA: TGTGCCAGCTCACCAATCTCGACAGGAATGGGAAACACCATATATTTT; CDR3: CASSPISTGMGNTIYF
D: .; J: TRBJ1-4; V: TRBV30; size: .; DNA: TGTGCCTGGAGTCCCCGGACACTTATCAATGAAAAACTGTTTTTT; CDR3: CAWSPRTLINEKLFF
D: .; J: TRBJ2-7; V: TRBV27; size: .; DNA: TGTGCCAGCAGTTTGGAGTCCGGGGGACCCCAGGACGAGCAGTACTTC; CDR3: CASSLESGGPQDEQYF
D: TRBD1; J: TRBJ1-4; V: TRBV7-9; size: .; DNA: TGTGCCAGCAGCTTAGGACAGGGGGGTGCAACTAATGAAAAACTGTTTTTT; CDR3: CASSLGQGGATNEKLFF
D: .; J: TRBJ2-7; V: TRBV7-2; size: .; DNA: TGTGCCAGCAGCTTAGCGTCGTCGCTTACCTACGAGCAGTACTTC; CDR3: CASSLASSLTYEQYF
D: .; J: TRBJ2-5; V: TRBV5-1; size: .; DNA: TGCGCCAGCAGCTCGAGGGACCAAGAGACCCAGTACTTC; CDR3: CASSSRDQETQYF
D: TRBD2; J: TRBJ2-1; V: TRBV11-2; size: .; DNA: TGTGCCAGCAGCTTCGGTCGGGCGCGGGAGGGCCTCTATTACAATGAGCAGTTCTTC; CDR3: CASSFGRAREGLYYNEQFF
D: TRBD2; J: TRBJ2-7; V: TRBV11-2; size: .; DNA: TGTGCCAGCAGCTTAAAAGCGGGAAATATAAACGAGCAGTACTTC; CDR3: CASSLKAGNINEQYF
D: .; J: TRBJ1-5; V: TRBV7-2; size: .; DNA: TGTGCCAGCAGCTTAGAACGGAATGGTGGACAGCCCCAGCATTTT; CDR3: CASSLERNGGQPQHF
D: .; J: TRBJ2-6; V: TRBV19; size: .; DNA: TGTGCCAGTAGTATGGGGCAGAGCTCTGGGGCCAACGTCCTGACTTTC; CDR3: CASSMGQSSGANVLTF
D: TRBD2; J: TRBJ2-7; V: TRBV5-4; size: once; DNA: TGTGCCAGCAGCCAGACTAGCGGGAGCTTTACCGAGCAGTACTTC; CDR3: CASSQTSGSFTEQYF
D: .; J: TRBJ2-7; V: TRBV7-9; size: .; DNA: TGTGCCAGCAGTTCGCTGACAGGAGTAGAGCAGTACTTC; CDR3: CASSSLTGVEQYF
D: TRBD2; J: TRBJ2-1; V: TRBV11-2; size: once; DNA: TGTGCCAGCAGCTTCGGGGGGAGCTCCTACAATGAGCAGTTCTTC; CDR3: CASSFGGSSYNEQFF
D: .; J: TRBJ2-5; V: TRBV6-5; size: .; DNA: TGTGCCAGCAGTTACAATCGGCTAGGGCTGGAGACCCAGTACTTC; CDR3: CASSYNRLGLETQYF
D: TRBD1; J: TRBJ2-2; V: TRBV29-1; size: .; DNA: TGCAGCGTGCTACTGTGGGACAGTGCCGGGGAGCTGTTTTTT; CDR3: CSVLLWDSAGELFF
D: .; J: TRBJ1-5; V: TRBV28; size: .; DNA: TGTGCCAGCAGTCCCCACCTGGCGGGGGGGGCACAGCCCCAGCATTTT; CDR3: CASSPHLAGGAQPQHF
D: .; J: TRBJ2-1; V: TRBV20-1; size: .; DNA: TGCAGTGTTAGGCGCAATGAGCAGTTCTTC; CDR3: CSVRRNEQFF
D: .; J: TRBJ2-7; V: TRBV4-2; size: .; DNA: TGTGCCAGCAGCGCCGGCCTGGCGGGCGAGCAGTACTTC; CDR3: CASSAGLAGEQYF
D: TRBD2; J: TRBJ2-5; V: TRBV27; size: .; DNA: TGTGCCAGCCGAAGATGGGGTAGCGGGAGACCAGAGACCCAGTACTTC; CDR3: CASRRWGSGRPETQYF
D: .; J: TRBJ1-2; V: TRBV6-1; size: once; DNA: TGTGCCAGCAGTGAAGCCCCCAGGTTTGGCTATGGCTACACCTTC; CDR3: CASSEAPRFGYGYTF
D: .; J: TRBJ2-1; V: TRBV5-1; size: .; DNA: TGCGCCAGCAGCTTGGTAGTAGCGGAACCCTTCTACAATGAGCAGTTCTTC; CDR3: CASSLVVAEPFYNEQFF
D: .; J: TRBJ2-4; V: TRBV19; size: .; DNA: TGTGCCAGTAGTATACGAGGGCCCAAAAACATTCAGTACTTC; CDR3: CASSIRGPKNIQYF
D: .; J: TRBJ1-4; V: TRBV7-9; size: .; DNA: TGTGCCAGCAGCTTAAGCCCAGACGAGGGGACGATACGAGAAAAACTGTTTTTT; CDR3: CASSLSPDEGTIREKLFF
D: .; J: TRBJ1-1; V: TRBV18; size: .; DNA: TGTGCCAGCTCACCACTGTCTGTAGGGTTTGCCACTGAAGCTTTCTTT; CDR3: CASSPLSVGFATEAFF
D: .; J: TRBJ1-5; V: TRBV10-3; size: .; DNA: TGTGCCATCAGTCAGCCCCAGCATTTT; CDR3: CAISQPQHF
D: .; J: TRBJ2-2; V: TRBV7-2; size: .; DNA: TGTGCCAGCAGCTTCAGGGTATCTGGGGAGCTGTTTTTT; CDR3: CASSFRVSGELFF
D: .; J: TRBJ2-7; V: TRBV28; size: .; DNA: TGTGCCAGGTGGGGGAACGAGCAGTACTTC; CDR3: CARWGNEQYF
D: .; J: TRBJ2-1; V: TRBV4-3; size: .; DNA: TGCGCCAGCAGCCAAGATCCGCGAGGGAACGGTGAGCAGTTCTTC; CDR3: CASSQDPRGNGEQFF
D: .; J: TRBJ1-4; V: TRBV6-5; size: .; DNA: TGTGCCAGCAGAACCCTCGGGACTAATGAAAAACTGTTTTTT; CDR3: CASRTLGTNEKLFF
D: .; J: TRBJ1-2; V: TRBV30; size: .; DNA: TGTGCCTGGAGTGTCAGGGCCTATGGCTACACCTTC; CDR3: CAWSVRAYGYTF
D: TRBD1; J: TRBJ1-1; V: TRBV10-3; size: .; DNA: TGTGCCATCAGCGGGACAGTGGCTGAAGCTTTCTTT; CDR3: CAISGTVAEAFF
D: .; J: TRBJ1-5; V: TRBV29-1; size: .; DNA: TGCAGCGCCACCCAGGGGAGCAATCAGCCCCAGCATTTT; CDR3: CSATQGSNQPQHF
D: .; J: TRBJ1-4; V: TRBV29-1; size: .; DNA: TGCAGCGCCGGTAATGAAAAACTGTTTTTT; CDR3: CSAGNEKLFF